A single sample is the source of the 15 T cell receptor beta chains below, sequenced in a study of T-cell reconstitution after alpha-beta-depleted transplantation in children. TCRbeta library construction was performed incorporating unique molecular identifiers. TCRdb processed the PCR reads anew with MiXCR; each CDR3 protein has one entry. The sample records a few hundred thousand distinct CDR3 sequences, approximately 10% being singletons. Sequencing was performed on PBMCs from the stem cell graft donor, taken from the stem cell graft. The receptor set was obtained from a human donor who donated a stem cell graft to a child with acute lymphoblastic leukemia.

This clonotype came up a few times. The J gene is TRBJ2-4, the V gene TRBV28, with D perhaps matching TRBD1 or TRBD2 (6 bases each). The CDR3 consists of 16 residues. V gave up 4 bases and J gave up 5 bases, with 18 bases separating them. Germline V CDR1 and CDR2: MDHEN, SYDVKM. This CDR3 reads CASSSWGMGGQNIQYF. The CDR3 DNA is TGTGCCAGCAGTTCTTGGGGGATGGGGGGCCAAAACATTCAGTACTTC.

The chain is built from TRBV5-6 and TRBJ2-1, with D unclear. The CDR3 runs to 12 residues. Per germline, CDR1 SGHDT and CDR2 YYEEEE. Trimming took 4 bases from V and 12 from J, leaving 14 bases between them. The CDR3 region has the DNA TGTGCCAGCAGCCAGGACCATGGTGGGCAGTTCTTC. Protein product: CASSQDHGGQFF.

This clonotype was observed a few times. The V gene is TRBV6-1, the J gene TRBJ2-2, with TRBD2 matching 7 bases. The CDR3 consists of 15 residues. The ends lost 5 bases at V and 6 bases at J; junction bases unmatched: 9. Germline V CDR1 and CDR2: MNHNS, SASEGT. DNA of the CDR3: TGTGCCAGCAGTCCCAGCCGGGCGGGGGCCGGGGAGCTGTTTTTT. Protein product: CASSPSRAGAGELFF.

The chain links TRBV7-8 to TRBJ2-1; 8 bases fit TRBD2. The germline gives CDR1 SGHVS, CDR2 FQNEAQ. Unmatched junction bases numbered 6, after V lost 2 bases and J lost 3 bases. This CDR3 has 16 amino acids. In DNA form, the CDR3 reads TGTGCCAGCAGCTTACGCCCCGGGACTAGCTACAATGAGCAGTTCTTC. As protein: CASSLRPGTSYNEQFF.

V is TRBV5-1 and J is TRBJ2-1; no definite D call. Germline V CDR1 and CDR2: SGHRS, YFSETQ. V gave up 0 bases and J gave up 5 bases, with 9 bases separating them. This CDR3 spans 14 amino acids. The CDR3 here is CASSLEAGNNEQFF. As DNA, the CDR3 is TGCGCCAGCAGCTTGGAGGCAGGAAACAATGAGCAGTTCTTC.

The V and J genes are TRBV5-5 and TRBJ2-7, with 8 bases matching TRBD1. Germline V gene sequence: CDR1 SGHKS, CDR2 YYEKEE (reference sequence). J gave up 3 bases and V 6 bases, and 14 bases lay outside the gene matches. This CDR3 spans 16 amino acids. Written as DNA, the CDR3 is TGTGCCAGCACCTTAGCCGATCCGGGACAGGTCTACGAGCAGTACTTC. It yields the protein CASTLADPGQVYEQYF.

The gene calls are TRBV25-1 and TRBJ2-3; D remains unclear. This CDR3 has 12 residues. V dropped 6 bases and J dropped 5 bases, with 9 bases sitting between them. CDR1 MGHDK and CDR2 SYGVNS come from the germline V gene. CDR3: CASSAYGDTQYF. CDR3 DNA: TGTGCCAGCAGCGCCTACGGAGATACGCAGTATTTT.

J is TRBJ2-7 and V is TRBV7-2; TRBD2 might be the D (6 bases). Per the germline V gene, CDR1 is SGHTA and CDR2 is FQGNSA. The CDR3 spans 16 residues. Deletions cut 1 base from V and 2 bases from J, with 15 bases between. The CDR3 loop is CASSLDPAGLPYEQYF. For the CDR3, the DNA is TGTGCCAGCAGCTTAGATCCGGCGGGACTCCCCTACGAGCAGTACTTC.

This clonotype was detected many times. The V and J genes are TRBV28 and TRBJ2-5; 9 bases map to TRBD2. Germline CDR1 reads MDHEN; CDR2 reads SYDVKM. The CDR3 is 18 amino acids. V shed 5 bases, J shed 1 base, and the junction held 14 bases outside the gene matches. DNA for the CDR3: TGTGCCAGCAGTGAACCTAGCGGGACTCAAGACCTCCAAGAGACCCAGTACTTC. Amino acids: CASSEPSGTQDLQETQYF.

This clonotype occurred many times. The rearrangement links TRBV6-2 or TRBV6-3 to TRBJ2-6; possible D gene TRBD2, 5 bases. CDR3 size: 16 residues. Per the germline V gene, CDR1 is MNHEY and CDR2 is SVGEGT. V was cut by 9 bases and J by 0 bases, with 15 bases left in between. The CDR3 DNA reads TGTGCCAGTCACGAGCCCGGGATCTCTGGGGCCAACGTCCTGACTTTC. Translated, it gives CASHEPGISGANVLTF.

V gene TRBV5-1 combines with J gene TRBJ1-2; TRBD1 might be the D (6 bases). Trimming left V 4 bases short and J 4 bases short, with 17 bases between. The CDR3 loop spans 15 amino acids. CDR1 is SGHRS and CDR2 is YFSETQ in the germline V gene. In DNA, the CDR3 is TGCGCCAGCAGCAATGGGGACAATGAATTCTATGGCTACACCTTC. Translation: CASSNGDNEFYGYTF. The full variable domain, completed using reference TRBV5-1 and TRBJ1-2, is KAGVTQTPRYLIKTRGQQVTLSCSPISGHRSVSWYQQTPGQGLQFLFEYFSETQRNKGNFPGRFSGRQFSNSRSEMNVSTLELGDSALYLCASSNGDNEFYGYTFGSGTRLTVV.

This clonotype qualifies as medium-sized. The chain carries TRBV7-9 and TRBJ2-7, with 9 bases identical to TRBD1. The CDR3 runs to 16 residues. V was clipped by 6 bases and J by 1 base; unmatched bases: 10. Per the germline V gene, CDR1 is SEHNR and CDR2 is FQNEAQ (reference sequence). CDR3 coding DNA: TGTGCCAGCAGTCAACACACGGACAGGGGATCCTACGAGCAGTACTTC. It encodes CASSQHTDRGSYEQYF.

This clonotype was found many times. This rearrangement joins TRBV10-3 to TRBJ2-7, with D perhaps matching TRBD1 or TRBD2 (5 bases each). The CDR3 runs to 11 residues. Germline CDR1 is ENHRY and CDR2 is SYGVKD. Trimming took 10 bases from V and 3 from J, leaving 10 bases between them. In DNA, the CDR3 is TGTGCCACAGGGACCTTCTACGAGCAGTACTTC. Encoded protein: CATGTFYEQYF.

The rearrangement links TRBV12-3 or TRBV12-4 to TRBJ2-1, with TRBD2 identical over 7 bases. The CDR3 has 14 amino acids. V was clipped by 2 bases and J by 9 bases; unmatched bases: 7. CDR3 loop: CASSLLGEGIEQFF. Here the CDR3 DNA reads TGTGCCAGCAGTTTATTGGGGGAGGGAATTGAGCAGTTCTTC.

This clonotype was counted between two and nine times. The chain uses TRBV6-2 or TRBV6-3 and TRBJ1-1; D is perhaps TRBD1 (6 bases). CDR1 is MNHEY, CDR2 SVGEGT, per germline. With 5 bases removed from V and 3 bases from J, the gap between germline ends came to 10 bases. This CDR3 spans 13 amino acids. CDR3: CASSRRQDTEAFF. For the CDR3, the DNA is TGTGCCAGCAGTAGGAGACAGGACACTGAAGCTTTCTTT.